This entry describes one TCR beta chain. As for time point: pretreatment peripheral blood. These data belong to a study of PD-L1 blockade in urothelial cancer. On the study more broadly: Prior chemotherapy regimens per patient numbered 0 to 3.

Germline loops: CDR1 MGHRA, CDR2 YSYEKL. This CDR3 is built from 14 residues. Trimming took 0 bases from V and 11 from J; bases not matched to a gene: 5. The table came from immunoSEQ multiplex PCR; TCRdb's copy has only in-frame clones and leaves some out. The sample holds about 63,000 clones, 81% seen once. Source: PBMCs, taken around atezolizumab (anti-PD-L1) treatment. The rearrangement joins TRBV4-1 to TRBJ2-1; TRBD1 agrees at 9 bases. The source is a man aged 65-85 years with urothelial cancer. The CDR3, as DNA: TGCGCCAGCAGCCAAGATCCGGGACAGGGTAAGCAGTTCTTC. Protein sequence: CASSQDPGQGKQFF.